This is a list of T cell receptor beta chains from one sample in a study of T cell responses to AZD1222 COVID-19 vaccine. Assay: immunoSEQ multiplex PCR; the TCRdb copy retains only in-frame clones and omits some. The sample lists roughly 150,000 clones, more than 70% occurring once. The material was peripheral blood, obtained on day 0 of AZD1222 vaccination. Receptors originate from an adult in good health. Both conserved end residues are part of each CDR3. Each record gives: J gene, clone size, V gene, D gene, CDR3 DNA, CDR3 protein. A D gene is named only where the DNA matches it firmly. Clone size is shown for a subset of rows, as once, few, many or a class of expanded clone.

J: TRBJ2-1; size: .; V: TRBV2; D: TRBD1; DNA: TGTGCCAGCAAGGCTGGGACAGGGAGCGAGCAGTTCTTC; CDR3: CASKAGTGSEQFF
J: TRBJ1-3; size: .; V: TRBV14; D: .; DNA: TGTGCCAGCAGCCCGCTCGGGTTGAGCGGAAACACCATATATTTT; CDR3: CASSPLGLSGNTIYF
J: TRBJ2-3; size: .; V: TRBV28; D: .; DNA: TGTGCCAGCACCGTAGGTACAGATACGCAGTATTTT; CDR3: CASTVGTDTQYF
J: TRBJ1-1; size: .; V: TRBV29-1; D: .; DNA: TGCAGCGTTCACAGATGGGCGGGTGGGCAAACTGAAGCTTTCTTT; CDR3: CSVHRWAGGQTEAFF
J: TRBJ2-1; size: .; V: TRBV5-1; D: .; DNA: TGCGCCAGCAGCGTCGGGACGCTGAGCTCCTACAATGAGCAGTTCTTC; CDR3: CASSVGTLSSYNEQFF
J: TRBJ1-1; size: .; V: TRBV5-4; D: TRBD1; DNA: TGTGCCAGCAGTCCGGACAGGGTTGGTGAAGCTTTCTTT; CDR3: CASSPDRVGEAFF
J: TRBJ1-1; size: .; V: TRBV4-2; D: .; DNA: TGTGCCAGCAGCCACTTCATAAACACTGAAGCTTTCTTT; CDR3: CASSHFINTEAFF
J: TRBJ1-2; size: .; V: TRBV2; D: TRBD1; DNA: TGTGCCACCGACCCACAGGGGGCTAACTATGGCTACACCTTC; CDR3: CATDPQGANYGYTF
J: TRBJ2-5; size: .; V: TRBV4-2; D: .; DNA: TGTGCCAGCAGTCTAGGAAGTGAGTACCAAGAGACCCAGTACTTC; CDR3: CASSLGSEYQETQYF
J: TRBJ2-7; size: .; V: TRBV18; D: TRBD1; DNA: TGTGCCAGCTCACCTTGGGACAGGGGGACCTACGAGCAGTACTTC; CDR3: CASSPWDRGTYEQYF
J: TRBJ1-5; size: .; V: TRBV6-2/TRBV6-3; D: TRBD1; DNA: TGTGCCAGCAGTTACCAGGACAGGGCCCATCAGCCCCAGCATTTT; CDR3: CASSYQDRAHQPQHF
J: TRBJ2-1; size: .; V: TRBV6-5; D: TRBD2; DNA: TGTGCCAGCAGGATGGAGCGGGAGATCAATAATGAGCAGTTCTTC; CDR3: CASRMEREINNEQFF
J: TRBJ2-7; size: .; V: TRBV24-1; D: TRBD2; DNA: TGTGCCACCAGTGATGCTAGCGGGGGGGCCAAGAAGTACGAGCAGTACTTC; CDR3: CATSDASGGAKKYEQYF
J: TRBJ1-4; size: .; V: TRBV18; D: .; DNA: TGTGCCAGCTCACTGGATGGCGAAAAACTGTTTTTT; CDR3: CASSLDGEKLFF
J: TRBJ1-5; size: .; V: TRBV6-5; D: TRBD1; DNA: TGTGCCAGTCGACAGGGGGGCGGCAATCAGCCCCAGCATTTT; CDR3: CASRQGGGNQPQHF
J: TRBJ1-6; size: .; V: TRBV5-1; D: .; DNA: TGCGCCAGCAGCCCGACAGGCTCCTATAATTCACCCCTCCACTTT; CDR3: CASSPTGSYNSPLHF
J: TRBJ1-2; size: .; V: TRBV14; D: .; DNA: TGTGCCAGCAGCCAAGATAGGGTTCAATGGGGGAACTATGGCTACACCTTC; CDR3: CASSQDRVQWGNYGYTF
J: TRBJ1-1; size: .; V: TRBV7-9; D: .; DNA: TGTGCCAGCAGCTTAGCGGGGTCGGCTGAAGCTTTCTTT; CDR3: CASSLAGSAEAFF
J: TRBJ1-6; size: .; V: TRBV30; D: .; DNA: TGTGCCTGTGCTGGGAGGGCTGGTTCACCCCTCCACTTT; CDR3: CACAGRAGSPLHF
J: TRBJ1-3; size: .; V: TRBV5-1; D: .; DNA: TGCGCCAGCAGCTTCGGGTCTGGAAACACCATATATTTT; CDR3: CASSFGSGNTIYF
J: TRBJ2-7; size: once; V: TRBV15; D: .; DNA: TGTGCCACCAGCAGAGATGCGGGACCCTACGAGCAGTACTTC; CDR3: CATSRDAGPYEQYF
J: TRBJ2-2; size: .; V: TRBV7-9; D: .; DNA: TGTGCCAGCGAGCTTTACAGTGACACCGGGGAGCTGTTTTTT; CDR3: CASELYSDTGELFF
J: TRBJ1-4; size: .; V: TRBV7-9; D: .; DNA: TGTGCCAGCAGCTCTCCGGGACGGGTAAATGAAAAACTGTTTTTT; CDR3: CASSSPGRVNEKLFF
J: TRBJ2-2; size: .; V: TRBV5-4; D: .; DNA: TGTGCCAGCAGCTTGAACCGGAACACCGGGGAGCTGTTTTTT; CDR3: CASSLNRNTGELFF
J: TRBJ2-1; size: .; V: TRBV5-6; D: .; DNA: TGTGCCAGCAGCTTGGTTTCGGGCGGCTACAATGAGCAGTTCTTC; CDR3: CASSLVSGGYNEQFF
J: TRBJ2-7; size: .; V: TRBV3-1/TRBV3-2; D: .; DNA: TGTGCCAGCACGACCTACAGGGAGTTCGTCTTC; CDR3: CASTTYREFVF
J: TRBJ1-1; size: .; V: TRBV5-1; D: TRBD1; DNA: TGCGCCAGCAGCTGGGGACAGGGGAGCACTGAAGCTTTCTTT; CDR3: CASSWGQGSTEAFF